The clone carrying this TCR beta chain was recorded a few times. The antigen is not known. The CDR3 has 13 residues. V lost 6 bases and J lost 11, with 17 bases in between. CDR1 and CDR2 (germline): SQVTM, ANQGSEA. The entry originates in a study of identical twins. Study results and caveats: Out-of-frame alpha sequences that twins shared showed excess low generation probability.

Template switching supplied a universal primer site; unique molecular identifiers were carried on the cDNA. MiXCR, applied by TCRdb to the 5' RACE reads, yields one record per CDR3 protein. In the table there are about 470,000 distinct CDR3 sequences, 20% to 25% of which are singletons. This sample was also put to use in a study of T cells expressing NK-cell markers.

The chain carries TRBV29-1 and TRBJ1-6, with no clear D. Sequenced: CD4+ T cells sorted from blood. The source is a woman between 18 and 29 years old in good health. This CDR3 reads CSVLIQPEAPLHF. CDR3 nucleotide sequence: TGCAGCGTACTAATTCAGCCCGAGGCACCCCTCCACTTT.